These T cell receptor beta chains were read from a single sample in a study of cytomegalovirus exposure and HLA in healthy donors. Libraries were prepared by immunoSEQ multiplex PCR; TCRdb keeps only in-frame clonotypes and omits some of them. The top ten hold over 9.5% of the sample, which has around 140,000 clones, about 80% seen once. Sequencing was done on a sample of PBMCs. The source is a woman aged 55-69 years in good health and CMV-seropositive. Both conserved end residues are part of each CDR3. Each record gives: V gene, clone size, J gene, D gene, CDR3 protein, CDR3 DNA. D genes are given only for firm matches. Where a row states a size, it is once, few, many or the class of an expanded clone; other rows omit it.

TRBV7-8	once	TRBJ2-1	.	CASSLASGYWQFF	TGTGCCAGCAGCTTAGCCTCAGGGTATTGGCAGTTCTTC
TRBV10-3	.	TRBJ2-3	TRBD2	CAISPFTGGSTDTQYF	TGTGCCATCAGTCCATTTACGGGAGGCTCCACAGATACGCAGTATTTT
TRBV6-5	few	TRBJ2-3	.	CASSPSGISTDTQYF	TGTGCCAGCAGCCCAAGCGGAATTAGCACAGATACGCAGTATTTT
TRBV19	.	TRBJ2-1	.	CASRLQGIDEQFF	TGTGCCAGTAGGCTTCAGGGGATCGATGAGCAGTTCTTC
TRBV7-6	.	TRBJ2-5	.	CASSSLGEQYF	TGTGCCAGCAGCTCCCTCGGTGAGCAGTACTTC
TRBV2	.	TRBJ2-7	.	CASSERTAAYEQYF	TGTGCCAGCAGTGAAAGGACAGCCGCCTACGAGCAGTACTTC
TRBV11-3	.	TRBJ2-3	.	CASSLDGGWVDADTQYF	TGTGCCAGCAGCTTAGATGGGGGGTGGGTAGACGCAGATACGCAGTATTTT
TRBV4-1	.	TRBJ2-7	.	CASSPTSGATYEQYF	TGCGCCAGCAGCCCTACTTCAGGGGCAACCTACGAGCAGTACTTC
TRBV7-3	.	TRBJ1-2	.	CASSQSGGYGYTF	TGTGCCAGCAGCCAATCGGGTGGCTATGGCTACACCTTC
TRBV19	.	TRBJ2-1	TRBD2	CASTRTSGSSYNEQFF	TGTGCCAGTACCCGGACTAGCGGGAGCTCCTACAATGAGCAGTTCTTC
TRBV28	.	TRBJ2-1	TRBD2	CASRRPGGSYNEQFF	TGTGCCAGCAGGAGACCGGGGGGATCCTACAATGAGCAGTTCTTC
TRBV7-2	once	TRBJ2-7	TRBD2	CASSLEASGSHEQYF	TGTGCCAGCAGCTTAGAGGCTAGCGGGAGCCACGAGCAGTACTTC
TRBV6-5	few	TRBJ1-1	.	CASRIGGRTEAFF	TGTGCCAGCAGGATCGGGGGTCGAACTGAAGCTTTCTTT
TRBV6-5	.	TRBJ2-1	TRBD2	CASSWTSGAEQFF	TGTGCCAGCAGTTGGACTAGCGGAGCCGAGCAGTTCTTC
TRBV19	.	TRBJ1-4	TRBD1	CASSRGTANEKLFF	TGTGCCAGTAGCCGCGGGACAGCTAATGAAAAACTGTTTTTT
TRBV7-6	.	TRBJ2-5	.	CASSPGETQYF	TGTGCCAGCAGCCCAGGGGAGACCCAGTACTTC
TRBV9	.	TRBJ2-3	TRBD2	CASSVGPLAGGTQYF	TGTGCCAGCAGCGTAGGGCCGCTAGCGGGAGGTACGCAGTATTTT
TRBV6-1	.	TRBJ1-3	.	CASSGWGPLSGNTIYF	TGTGCCAGCAGTGGGTGGGGCCCCCTCTCTGGAAACACCATATATTTT
TRBV4-1	.	TRBJ1-2	.	CASSQTWTEPGRNYGYTF	TGCGCCAGCAGCCAAACCTGGACCGAACCCGGGAGAAACTATGGCTACACCTTC
TRBV30	.	TRBJ2-3	.	CAWSTGNTQYF	TGTGCCTGGAGTACCGGTAATACGCAGTATTTT
TRBV19	.	TRBJ1-5	.	CASRSRGDIQDGNQPQHF	TGTGCCAGCAGATCCAGAGGGGACATCCAGGATGGCAATCAGCCCCAGCATTTT
TRBV5-6	few	TRBJ2-3	TRBD2	CASSFGVAGVSTDTQYF	TGTGCCAGCAGCTTTGGTGTGGCGGGAGTTTCGACAGATACGCAGTATTTT
TRBV6-6	.	TRBJ1-1	TRBD1	CASSPNAGQGEAFF	TGTGCCAGCAGTCCTAACGCCGGACAGGGAGAAGCTTTCTTT
TRBV7-9	.	TRBJ2-2	.	CASSFFGVTGNTGELFF	TGTGCCAGCAGCTTTTTCGGGGTGACAGGGAACACCGGGGAGCTGTTTTTT
TRBV19	.	TRBJ2-2	TRBD2	CASSQLLAGRTGELFF	TGTGCCAGTAGTCAGCTACTAGCGGGAAGGACCGGGGAGCTGTTTTTT
TRBV4-2	.	TRBJ2-7	TRBD1	CASSGTGNYEQYF	TGTGCCAGCAGCGGGACAGGGAACTACGAGCAGTACTTC
TRBV6-4	.	TRBJ2-5	TRBD1	CASSDSGQGVRETQYF	TGTGCCAGCAGTGACTCAGGACAGGGGGTAAGAGAGACCCAGTACTTC
TRBV5-1	.	TRBJ2-1	.	CASMPSGVPWEQFF	TGCGCCAGCATGCCCAGCGGCGTCCCATGGGAGCAGTTCTTC
TRBV7-9	.	TRBJ2-1	.	CASTLDSYEQFF	TGTGCCAGCACCCTGGACAGTTATGAGCAGTTCTTC
TRBV4-2	.	TRBJ1-1	.	CASSHRLRMEGAEAFF	TGTGCCAGCAGCCACCGGCTAAGGATGGAGGGAGCTGAAGCTTTCTTT
TRBV14	.	TRBJ2-5	.	CASSQAPNKETQYF	TGTGCCAGCAGCCAAGCTCCTAATAAAGAGACCCAGTACTTC
TRBV7-2	.	TRBJ2-7	.	CAIARTPQVGEQYF	TGTGCCATTGCTCGGACTCCTCAGGTCGGCGAGCAGTACTTC
TRBV6-6	.	TRBJ2-7	.	CASSYPGSYEQYF	TGTGCCAGCAGTTACCCAGGATCCTACGAGCAGTACTTC
TRBV2	.	TRBJ2-7	.	CASRDTASYEQYF	TGTGCCAGCAGAGACACGGCTTCCTACGAGCAGTACTTC
TRBV7-7	.	TRBJ2-3	TRBD2	CASSPRSGSRRDTQYF	TGTGCTAGCAGCCCCCGGAGCGGGAGTAGGCGAGATACGCAGTATTTT
TRBV5-8	.	TRBJ2-3	TRBD1	CASRTGTGGLVMTDTQYF	TGTGCCAGCAGGACCGGGACAGGGGGGCTGGTTATGACAGATACGCAGTATTTT
TRBV29-1	.	TRBJ2-1	TRBD2	CSTRLAGDNEQFF	TGCAGCACCCGACTAGCGGGGGACAATGAGCAGTTCTTC